This entry lists 24 T cell receptor beta chains sequenced from one sample in a study of T-cell reconstitution after alpha-beta-depleted transplantation in children. The TCRbeta library incorporated unique molecular identifiers. TCRdb independently ran MiXCR on the PCR reads; one entry per CDR3 protein. The profile shows hundreds of thousands of distinct CDR3 sequences, 16% of them singletons. The sequenced sample was PBMCs from the stem cell graft donor, obtained from the stem cell graft. The receptors stem from a human donor who donated a stem cell graft to a child with acute myeloid leukemia.

This clonotype has ten or more counts. The V and J genes are TRBV12-3 or TRBV12-4 and TRBJ2-1; the match to TRBD2 covers 10 bases. The CDR3 is 13 residues long. V shed 3 bases, J shed 10 bases, and the junction held 3 bases outside the gene matches. The CDR3 is CASSLASGGEQFF. The CDR3 nucleotides read TGTGCCAGCAGTTTGGCTAGCGGGGGCGAGCAGTTCTTC.

This clonotype was counted at least ten times. The chain joins TRBV20-1 to TRBJ1-1; D not certain. CDR3 size: 14 residues. Germline-derived CDR1 and CDR2 are DFQATT and SNEGSKA (reference sequence). V was shortened by 4 bases and J by 4 bases, with 16 bases between the two germline ends. The CDR3 DNA reads TGCAGTGCTACTGCGTGGGCGCGGAGCACTGAAGCTTTCTTT. Translation gives CSATAWARSTEAFF.

V is TRBV7-4 and J is TRBJ1-5; perhaps TRBD1 as D (6 bases). CDR3 size: 13 residues. V shed 10 bases and J shed 4 bases, with 14 bases lying between them. Germline CDR1 reads SGHVT; CDR2 reads SQSDAQ. DNA of the CDR3: TGTGCCATCGGTGGGGGCAGAAATCAGCCCCAGCATTTT. The encoded protein is CAIGGGRNQPQHF.

The chain uses TRBV5-5 and TRBJ1-5, with TRBD1 as a possible D gene (6 bases). V was pared by 4 bases and J by 0 bases, with 14 bases between. This CDR3 has 16 amino acids. Germline V gene lookup returns CDR1 SGHKS and CDR2 YYEKEE (reference sequence). The chain's CDR3 is CASSLGGKISNQPQHF. CDR3 in DNA: TGTGCCAGCAGCCTGGGGGGCAAAATTAGCAATCAGCCCCAGCATTTT.

This clonotype was picked up many times. The V call is TRBV24-1, the J call TRBJ1-2, with D uncertain. There are 16 residues in the CDR3. The V end lost 2 bases, the J end lost 4 bases, and 16 bases lay between the germline ends. Germline-derived CDR1 and CDR2 are KGHDR and SFDVKD. CDR3: CATSDSLREDGYGYTF. The CDR3 DNA reads TGTGCCACCAGTGATTCTCTAAGGGAGGACGGCTATGGCTACACCTTC.

This clonotype has only a few counts. CDR3 sequence (DNA): TGTGCCAGCTCTAGCCCTCCCGGGACTAGTGGCTTCACCGGGGAGCTGTTTTTT. Amino acid sequence: CASSSPPGTSGFTGELFF. This chain uses TRBV5-6 with TRBJ2-2, with TRBD2 matching 8 bases. Germline assignment: CDR1 SGHDT and CDR2 YYEEEE. V was clipped by 7 bases and J by 4 bases; unmatched bases: 18. CDR3 length: 18 residues.

The chain couples TRBV30 to TRBJ1-2; possibly TRBD1 for D (5 bases). The CDR3 is 13 amino acids. V was cut by 2 bases and J by 8 bases, with 15 bases left in between. Germline CDR1 is GTSNPN and CDR2 is SVGIG (reference sequence). The CDR3 reads CAWSTDRSKGYTF. The CDR3 DNA sequence: TGTGCCTGGAGTACCGACAGATCAAAGGGCTACACCTTC.

In the case of this clonotype: This may come from a read error, since a much larger clone is one base off. The V gene is TRBV24-1, the J gene TRBJ2-5; tentatively, D is TRBD1 or TRBD2 (5 bases each). The CDR3 contains 12 residues. Germline V gene data show CDR1 as KGHDR and CDR2 as SFDVKD. Trimming removed 2 bases from V and 5 bases from J, with 5 bases in between. CDR3 sequence: CATSDWGETQYF. The CDR3 DNA is TGTGCCACCAGTGATTGGGGGGAGACCCAGTACTTC.

This clonotype was recorded many times. This chain joins TRBV10-3 and TRBJ2-7; D gene ambiguous. The CDR3 has 11 residues. Germline values: CDR1 ENHRY, CDR2 SYGVKD. The V gene lost 3 bases and the J gene lost 6 bases, with 6 bases spanning the gap. The CDR3 spells CAISDLSEQYV. CDR3 coding DNA: TGTGCCATCAGTGACCTCAGCGAGCAGTACGTC.

The chain uses TRBV12-3 or TRBV12-4 and TRBJ1-4; the match to TRBD1 covers 8 bases. This CDR3 has 14 amino acids. The trim removed 6 bases at V and 8 bases at J, leaving 8 bases unmatched. The CDR3 bases are TGTGCCAGCAGCCCAGGGGGCGCAGAAGAAAAACTGTTTTTT. As protein: CASSPGGAEEKLFF.

This clonotype was recorded a few times. The chain uses TRBV9 and TRBJ2-3; 7 bases agree with TRBD1. There are 15 residues in the CDR3. Germline lookup yields CDR1 SGDLS and CDR2 YYNGEE. Trimming cost V 0 bases and J 1 base; bases outside gene matches: 2. This CDR3 is CASSVGTGGTDTQYF. The DNA for the CDR3 is TGTGCCAGCAGCGTAGGCACAGGGGGCACAGATACGCAGTATTTT.

The chain joins TRBV4-3 to TRBJ2-3, with D tentatively TRBD1 (6 bases). The CDR3 extends over 16 amino acids. V lost 4 bases to trimming and J lost 2 bases, with 16 bases between them. Germline V gene data show CDR1 as LGHNA and CDR2 as YSLEER. The CDR3 here is CASSRFGQQSTDTQYF. The DNA for the CDR3 is TGCGCCAGCAGCCGGTTTGGACAGCAGTCCACAGATACGCAGTATTTT.

Many counts were recorded for this clonotype. This chain uses TRBV10-3 with TRBJ2-3, with no clear D. V was trimmed by 10 bases and J by 5 bases, leaving 16 bases between them. The CDR3 loop spans 13 amino acids. From germline, CDR1 is ENHRY and CDR2 SYGVKD. DNA for the CDR3: TGTGCCACCTTAGTGAACTCCCTAGATACGCAGTATTTT. Its translation: CATLVNSLDTQYF.

This clonotype was picked up a small number of times. This chain joins TRBV24-1 and TRBJ2-1; D is possibly TRBD2 (5 bases). Trimming removed 3 bases at V and 6 bases at J, with 17 bases between. The CDR3 extends over 16 amino acids. The germline V gene encodes CDR1 KGHDR and CDR2 SFDVKD. In DNA form, the CDR3 reads TGTGCCACCAGTGATCCCGCCCGGGGTGACCCCAATGAGCAGTTCTTC. Amino acid sequence: CATSDPARGDPNEQFF.

This chain joins TRBV7-9 and TRBJ1-2; no clear D. Germline V gives CDR1 SEHNR, CDR2 FQNEAQ (reference sequence). The CDR3 has 14 amino acids. V was clipped by 1 base and J by 4 bases, with 10 bases between them. In DNA, the CDR3 is TGTGCCAGCAGCTTAGATTCTCGTCTCTATGGCTACACCTTC. It yields the protein CASSLDSRLYGYTF.

The rearrangement joins TRBV30 to TRBJ1-1, with D perhaps TRBD1 (5 bases). Germline CDR1 GTSNPN, CDR2 SVGIG (reference sequence). This CDR3 comprises 14 residues. Trimming shortened V by 0 bases and J by 5 bases, and 13 bases separated the two germline ends. CDR3 nucleotides: TGTGCCTGGAGTGTATCGGGGCGGGGGACTGAAGCTTTCTTT. It is translated as CAWSVSGRGTEAFF.

Ten or more counts support this clonotype. V is TRBV7-2 and J is TRBJ2-1; D not resolved. Trimming removed 5 bases at V and 0 bases at J, with 8 bases between. The CDR3 is 14 residues long. The germline gives CDR1 SGHTA, CDR2 FQGNSA. The CDR3 coding sequence is TGTGCCAGCAGCCCCAGGAGCTCCTACAATGAGCAGTTCTTC. Translating it yields CASSPRSSYNEQFF.

This clonotype came up many times. The gene calls are TRBV27 and TRBJ2-1; TRBD2 matches at 11 bases. CDR1 is MNHEY and CDR2 is SMNVEV in the germline V gene (reference sequence). After removal of 2 bases from V and 7 bases from J, the junction contained 4 bases not matched to a gene. The CDR3 consists of 15 residues. The CDR3 bases are TGTGCCAGCAGTTTAGTAGCGGGGGGGCCGAATGAGCAGTTCTTC. It encodes CASSLVAGGPNEQFF.

Regarding this clonotype: A much bigger clone sits one base away, suggesting this may be a read error. The rearrangement links TRBV5-1 to TRBJ1-5, with TRBD1 identical over 9 bases. CDR3 size: 15 residues. The V and J ends lost 4 bases and 3 bases, in that order; junction bases with no gene match: 5. Per the germline V gene, CDR1 is SGHRS and CDR2 is YFSETQ. CDR3: CASSEGTGNNQPQHF. In DNA, the CDR3 is TGCGCCAGCAGCGAGGGGACAGGGAACAATCAGCCCCAGCATTTT.

This clonotype was detected many times. This chain connects TRBV5-1 to TRBJ1-2; 9 nucleotides line up with TRBD1. Germline V lookup: CDR1 SGHRS, CDR2 YFSETQ. This CDR3 region has 13 residues. The V segment lost 6 bases and the J segment 8 bases; nucleotides outside the gene matches: 8. CDR3 bases: TGCGCCAGCACGACAACAGGGGGCATCGGCTACACCTTC. It translates to CASTTTGGIGYTF.

Ten or more counts support this clonotype. The rearrangement links TRBV20-1 to TRBJ1-5; 7 bases are a match to TRBD1. Losses at the gene ends were 0 bases for V and 2 bases for J; bases not matched to a gene: 10. The germline V gene has CDR1 DFQATT and CDR2 SNEGSKA (reference sequence). This CDR3 has 17 residues. CDR3 region: CSARDANRGNRNQPQHF. CDR3 coding DNA: TGCAGTGCTAGAGACGCGAACAGGGGTAATCGCAATCAGCCCCAGCATTTT.

This sequence joins TRBV7-2 and TRBJ1-5; D unresolved. V lost 3 bases and J lost 2, with 8 bases in between. The germline gives CDR1 SGHTA, CDR2 FQGNSA. The CDR3 runs to 14 residues. The CDR3 loop is CASSFQDRNQPQHF. The DNA for the CDR3 is TGTGCCAGCAGCTTCCAAGATCGCAATCAGCCCCAGCATTTT.

Many counts were recorded for this clonotype. V usage is TRBV20-1 and J usage is TRBJ2-2, with D perhaps assigned TRBD1 or TRBD2 (5 bases each). CDR3 length: 13 amino acids. V lost 6 bases and J 2 bases, leaving 10 bases between the germline ends. In germline, CDR1 is DFQATT, CDR2 SNEGSKA (reference sequence). The CDR3 region is CSAWDANTGELFF. CDR3 nucleotide sequence: TGCAGTGCGTGGGACGCTAACACCGGGGAGCTGTTTTTT.

This clonotype was seen only a few times. The rearrangement joins TRBV21-1 to TRBJ1-5; TRBD1 is taken as the D call from the table, unchecked against the DNA. TRBV21-1 is listed as a pseudogene. The CDR3 consists of 17 residues. CDR3 protein: CASSKLRDREVNQPQHF. Written as DNA, the CDR3 is TGTGCCAGCAGCAAACTGAGGGACAGGGAGGTCAATCAGCCCCAGCATTTT.